These T cell receptor beta chains were read from a single sample in a study of blood T cell repertoires in COVID-19. Sequencing was performed with immunoSEQ multiplex PCR; in TCRdb, only in-frame clones are kept and a portion is missing. This repertoire shows 150,000 to 200,000 clones, about 83% found once; its top ten account for approximately 4%. Input material: peripheral blood. These receptors were taken from a young man with active or convalescent COVID-19. CDR3s include the opening cysteine and the closing phenylalanine or tryptophan. Fields, in order: J gene, CDR3 length, V gene, CDR3 protein.

j_call: TRBJ1-2
cdr3_length: 17
v_call: TRBV7-2
cdr3_aa: CASSFLGDSSIGTGYTF

j_call: TRBJ2-4
cdr3_length: 17
v_call: TRBV5-6
cdr3_aa: CASSWDRGRVTKNIQYF

j_call: TRBJ2-1
cdr3_length: 15
v_call: TRBV5-4
cdr3_aa: CASSRISGSHNEQFF

j_call: TRBJ2-5
cdr3_length: 14
v_call: TRBV9
cdr3_aa: CASSGIRAGETQYF

j_call: TRBJ2-5
cdr3_length: 16
v_call: TRBV18
cdr3_aa: CASSPPASGTQETQYF

j_call: TRBJ2-5
cdr3_length: 16
v_call: TRBV2
cdr3_aa: CASSGLSAGGTETQYF

j_call: TRBJ2-5
cdr3_length: 14
v_call: TRBV3-1/TRBV3-2
cdr3_aa: CASSNRQGGETQYF

j_call: TRBJ2-1
cdr3_length: 11
v_call: TRBV5-4
cdr3_aa: CASSWGDEQFF

j_call: TRBJ2-1
cdr3_length: 14
v_call: TRBV3-1/TRBV3-2
cdr3_aa: CASSPSRLAYEQFF

j_call: TRBJ2-7
cdr3_length: 14
v_call: TRBV7-9
cdr3_aa: CASTMTSGSYEQYF

j_call: TRBJ2-7
cdr3_length: 14
v_call: TRBV5-4
cdr3_aa: CASSSPDYDYEQYF

j_call: TRBJ1-1
cdr3_length: 14
v_call: TRBV5-1
cdr3_aa: CASRQGTGNTEAFF

j_call: TRBJ1-1
cdr3_length: 13
v_call: TRBV27
cdr3_aa: CASQMYGGTEAFF

j_call: TRBJ1-6
cdr3_length: 14
v_call: TRBV7-9
cdr3_aa: CASSSGTDNSPLHF

j_call: TRBJ1-1
cdr3_length: 14
v_call: TRBV19
cdr3_aa: CASSKGQGNTEAFF

j_call: TRBJ1-6
cdr3_length: 14
v_call: TRBV18
cdr3_aa: CASLAGTGNSPLHF

j_call: TRBJ2-5
cdr3_length: 13
v_call: TRBV12-3/TRBV12-4
cdr3_aa: CASRPPNKETQYF

j_call: TRBJ2-2
cdr3_length: 15
v_call: TRBV19
cdr3_aa: CASSMGDRNTGELFF

j_call: TRBJ2-1
cdr3_length: 15
v_call: TRBV13
cdr3_aa: CASSLRLLTYNEQFF

j_call: TRBJ2-7
cdr3_length: 13
v_call: TRBV7-9
cdr3_aa: CASSSLQNYEQYF

j_call: TRBJ2-7
cdr3_length: 18
v_call: TRBV14
cdr3_aa: CASSGQIRAEGRNDEQYF

j_call: TRBJ2-2
cdr3_length: 15
v_call: TRBV10-3
cdr3_aa: CAISQRLAVTGELFF

j_call: TRBJ1-5
cdr3_length: 15
v_call: TRBV19
cdr3_aa: CASSWRRGSNQPQHF

j_call: TRBJ1-1
cdr3_length: 12
v_call: TRBV7-9
cdr3_aa: CASSAGGAEAFF

j_call: TRBJ2-5
cdr3_length: 15
v_call: TRBV28
cdr3_aa: CASSLLGGGQETQYF

j_call: TRBJ2-7
cdr3_length: 16
v_call: TRBV5-1
cdr3_aa: CASSRQPLAGVHEQYF

j_call: TRBJ2-3
cdr3_length: 18
v_call: TRBV6-1
cdr3_aa: CASSEDGGLAGDYDTQYF

j_call: TRBJ1-5
cdr3_length: 13
v_call: TRBV12-3/TRBV12-4
cdr3_aa: CASSLQGSQPQHF

j_call: TRBJ2-7
cdr3_length: 16
v_call: TRBV7-2
cdr3_aa: CASSLAGSGARYEQYF

j_call: TRBJ1-2
cdr3_length: 16
v_call: TRBV3-1/TRBV3-2
cdr3_aa: CASSLSGGQGAQGYTF

j_call: TRBJ1-5
cdr3_length: 14
v_call: TRBV28
cdr3_aa: CASKTGHSNQPQHF

j_call: TRBJ1-5
cdr3_length: 12
v_call: TRBV7-9
cdr3_aa: CASSFMNQPQHF